Presented here are 27 T cell receptor beta chains from one specimen sequenced in a study of STAT5B mutations in CD4+ large granular lymphocyte leukemia. Clones were sequenced by immunoSEQ multiplex PCR, and TCRdb holds only the in-frame ones, with some missing. The repertoire holds over 35,000 clones, about 81% seen once, with just under 0.35% in the top ten. Sequenced input: CD4+ T cells from blood buffy coats. Every receptor here comes from a human donor in good health.

The chain combines TRBV4-1 with TRBJ2-7; 10 bases are a match to TRBD1. Germline V gene sequence: CDR1 MGHRA, CDR2 YSYEKL. The CDR3 has 15 residues. The V segment lost 0 bases and the J segment 4 bases; nucleotides outside the gene matches: 3. Here the CDR3 DNA reads TGCGCCAGCAGCCAAGAGAAGGACAGGGGGTACGAGCAGTACTTC. Its translation is CASSQEKDRGYEQYF.

This clone is a singleton in its sample. The chain carries TRBV6-6 and TRBJ1-4, with D hard to call. Trimming removed 5 bases from V and 5 bases from J, with 9 bases in between. The CDR3 consists of 13 residues. Germline V gene sequence: CDR1 MNHNY, CDR2 SVGAGI (reference sequence). CDR3 amino acids: CASSDGWNEKLFF. The CDR3 DNA is TGTGCCAGCAGTGACGGTTGGAATGAAAAACTGTTTTTT.

V gene TRBV6-1 combines with J gene TRBJ1-1, with TRBD1 matching 8 bases. The germline V gene has CDR1 MNHNS and CDR2 SASEGT. J gave up 6 bases and V 5 bases, and 2 bases lay outside the gene matches. The CDR3 covers 12 residues. The CDR3 sequence: CASSRTGPEAFF. The CDR3 DNA sequence: TGTGCCAGCAGTCGGACAGGGCCTGAAGCTTTCTTT.

J is TRBJ2-7 and V is TRBV10-3, with 8 bases that match TRBD2. Trimming removed 1 base from V and 5 bases from J; junction bases left unmatched: 4. This CDR3 is built from 14 residues. Germline V gene sequence: CDR1 ENHRY, CDR2 SYGVKD. The CDR3 nucleotides are TGTGCCATCAGTGAGTGGGGACTAGGAGACGAGCAGTACTTC. Translation: CAISEWGLGDEQYF.

CDR3 in amino acids: CASSSNIGPYYGYTF. Here the CDR3 DNA reads TGTGCCAGCAGTTCAAACATAGGGCCATACTATGGCTACACCTTC. J is TRBJ1-2 and V is TRBV27; D remains unclear. The CDR3 sequence is 15 residues long. V lost 4 bases and J lost 3, with 15 bases in between. Germline CDR1 reads MNHEY; CDR2 reads SMNVEV (reference sequence).

V and J are TRBV5-1 and TRBJ2-1; 9 bases line up with TRBD1. The CDR3 covers 16 residues. Germline-derived CDR1 and CDR2 are SGHRS and YFSETQ. V lost 0 bases and J lost 4; bases outside the gene matches: 5. This CDR3 reads CASSLGGTGTYNEQFF. Here the CDR3 DNA reads TGCGCCAGCAGCTTGGGAGGGACAGGGACATACAATGAGCAGTTCTTC.

This clone has just a few counts. The gene calls are TRBV15 and TRBJ1-5, with 8 bases identical to TRBD1. J was trimmed by 7 bases and V by 5 bases; bases with no gene match: 7. The CDR3 sequence is 14 residues long. Germline CDR1 LNHNV, CDR2 YYDKDF (reference sequence). The CDR3 here is CATSLKAGGQPQHF. In nucleotides, the CDR3 is TGTGCCACCAGCCTCAAGGCAGGGGGCCAGCCCCAGCATTTT.

The chain carries TRBV9 and TRBJ2-2, with 7 bases fitting TRBD1. The CDR3 has 16 amino acids. Germline V lookup: CDR1 SGDLS, CDR2 YYNGEE. The junction had 10 bases not matched to a gene; V was cut back by 3 bases and J by 5 bases. The CDR3 DNA reads TGTGCCAGCAGCGCCATAGACAGGGCTGTTACCGGGGAGCTGTTTTTT. Translating it yields CASSAIDRAVTGELFF.

The chain recombines TRBV7-8 with TRBJ1-6, with unresolved D. V gave up 1 base and J gave up 5 bases, with 6 bases separating them. The CDR3 loop spans 14 amino acids. Germline V CDR1 and CDR2: SGHVS, FQNEAQ. The CDR3 region has the DNA TGTGCCAGCAGCTTAGACGAAAATAATTCACCCCTCCACTTT. It codes for CASSLDENNSPLHF.

Only a few counts were recorded for this clone. The V and J genes are TRBV5-1 and TRBJ1-5, with TRBD1 as a possible D gene (5 bases). Germline CDR1 is SGHRS and CDR2 is YFSETQ. V lost 0 bases and J 7 bases, leaving 5 bases between the germline ends. The CDR3 has 12 residues. The CDR3 sequence: CASSLEGQPQHF. DNA for the CDR3: TGCGCCAGCAGCTTGGAGGGGCAGCCCCAGCATTTT.

The chain links TRBV10-3 to TRBJ1-2, with D unclear. CDR1 ENHRY and CDR2 SYGVKD come from the germline V gene. Trimming left V 3 bases short and J 2 bases short, with 4 bases between. CDR3 length: 12 amino acids. For the CDR3, the DNA is TGTGCCATCAGTGACGGAAACTATGGCTACACCTTC. Translation gives CAISDGNYGYTF.

This rearrangement joins TRBV19 to TRBJ2-5, with a tentative D call TRBD1 (8 bases). Germline V gives CDR1 LNHDA, CDR2 SQIVND (reference sequence). This CDR3 spans 15 amino acids. V was clipped by 5 bases and J by 5 bases, with 18 bases between them. The CDR3, as DNA: TGTGCCAGTAGTGACTATGGACAGGGAGGGGAGACCCAGTACTTC. Protein: CASSDYGQGGETQYF.

The rearrangement links TRBV6-4 to TRBJ1-1; possible D gene TRBD1, 5 bases. From germline, CDR1 is MRHNA and CDR2 SNTAGT. The CDR3 runs 13 residues. V was trimmed by 4 bases and J by 3 bases, leaving 9 bases between them. Here the CDR3 DNA reads TGTGCCAGCAGTGGGGGACTGGACACTGAAGCTTTCTTT. Its protein is CASSGGLDTEAFF.

The V gene is TRBV19, the J gene TRBJ2-2, with D possibly TRBD2 on 5 matching bases. Germline V gene sequence: CDR1 LNHDA, CDR2 SQIVND (reference sequence). The CDR3 is 17 residues long. Trimming took off 10 bases at V and 5 bases at J, with 26 bases between the two ends. The CDR3 region is CATSQGEGGWTTGELFF. CDR3 coding DNA: TGTGCCACCTCCCAAGGAGAAGGAGGATGGACGACCGGGGAGCTGTTTTTT.

CDR3 nucleotide sequence: TGTGCCAGCTCCTCAGGGAGTCGGGTGAACACTGAAGCTTTCTTT. It yields the protein CASSSGSRVNTEAFF. This chain connects TRBV18 to TRBJ1-1, with D maybe TRBD1 (5 bases). V lost 6 bases to trimming and J lost 0 bases, with 14 bases between them. The CDR3 has 15 residues. The germline CDR1 and CDR2 sequences are KGHSH and LQKENI.

The V and J genes are TRBV6-6 and TRBJ2-2; a weak D match, TRBD2 (5 bases). CDR3 size: 14 residues. V was shortened by 0 bases and J by 4 bases, with 6 bases between the two germline ends. CDR1 MNHNY and CDR2 SVGAGI come from the germline V gene (reference sequence). In DNA, the CDR3 is TGTGCCAGCAGTTACTCGAGGGCCACCGGGGAGCTGTTTTTT. Amino acid sequence: CASSYSRATGELFF.

The rearrangement joins TRBV7-9 to TRBJ1-3; 8 nucleotides align to TRBD1. The V segment lost 5 bases and the J segment 3 bases; nucleotides outside the gene matches: 9. Germline V CDR1 and CDR2: SEHNR, FQNEAQ (reference sequence). CDR3 size: 16 residues. The CDR3 loop is CASSQRQGSFGNTIYF. For the CDR3, the DNA is TGTGCCAGCAGCCAAAGACAGGGGAGTTTTGGAAACACCATATATTTT.

V is TRBV6-5 and J is TRBJ1-1; maybe TRBD1 (5 bases). CDR1 MNHEY and CDR2 SVGAGI come from the germline V gene. The CDR3 has 14 amino acids. The V and J ends lost 4 bases and 4 bases respectively, with 13 bases between them. Here the CDR3 reads CASSSTRGSTEAFF. In DNA, the CDR3 is TGTGCCAGCAGTTCCACGAGGGGTAGCACTGAAGCTTTCTTT.

J is TRBJ2-7 and V is TRBV6-5; weak D call: TRBD1 (6 bases). Between the trimmed V and J ends, which lost 2 bases and 0 bases, there was a span of 11 bases. The germline V gene encodes CDR1 MNHEY and CDR2 SVGAGI. This CDR3 contains 15 residues. The CDR3, as DNA: TGTGCCAGCAGTTACGATCAGGGGCTCTCCTACGAGCAGTACTTC. Translated, it gives CASSYDQGLSYEQYF.

This clone occurred once. CDR3 sequence (DNA): TGCAGCACCCGGGGCAGGCCTGGGGACACTGAAGCTTTCTTT. It specifies CSTRGRPGDTEAFF. The chain combines TRBV29-1 with TRBJ1-1; D may be TRBD1 (5 bases). CDR3 size: 14 residues. V shed 8 bases and J shed 3 bases, with 19 bases lying between them. Germline CDR1 is SQVTM and CDR2 is ANQGSEA.

The chain is built from TRBV7-2 and TRBJ2-1, with D possibly matching TRBD1 (5 bases). Trimming took off 7 bases at V and 0 bases at J, with 13 bases between the two ends. The CDR3 spans 15 residues. Germline values: CDR1 SGHTA, CDR2 FQGNSA. CDR3 amino acids: CASNPGSSSYNEQFF. CDR3 bases: TGTGCCAGCAACCCAGGGTCTAGCTCCTACAATGAGCAGTTCTTC.

The CDR3 bases are TGTGCCAGCAGCTTCACAGGGTCCACAGATACGCAGTATTTT. Its protein product is CASSFTGSTDTQYF. The chain is built from TRBV7-9 and TRBJ2-3; D possibly corresponds to TRBD1 (6 bases). V lost 3 bases and J 2 bases, leaving 9 bases between the germline ends. The CDR3 is made up of 14 amino acids. The germline V gene encodes CDR1 SEHNR and CDR2 FQNEAQ (reference sequence). Supplemented by reference TRBV7-9 and TRBJ2-3, the full variable domain reads DTGVSQNPRHKITKRGQNVTFRCDPISEHNRLYWYRQTLGQGPEFLTYFQNEAQLEKSRLLSDRFSAERPKGSFSTLEIQRTEQGDSAMYLCASSFTGSTDTQYFGPGTRLTVL.

This rearrangement joins TRBV7-2 to TRBJ2-7; 9 bases are shared with TRBD1. The germline V gene has CDR1 SGHTA and CDR2 FQGNSA. V dropped 5 bases and J dropped 5; count of bases not matched to a gene: 10. The CDR3 has 15 amino acids. Here the CDR3 reads CASSRNRDRADEQYF. The CDR3 nucleotides are TGTGCCAGCAGCCGAAACCGGGACAGGGCGGACGAGCAGTACTTC.

The V gene is TRBV30, the J gene TRBJ2-5; D not certain. The V end was cut by 4 bases, the J end by 5 bases, with 14 bases between. Germline-derived CDR1 and CDR2 are GTSNPN and SVGIG (reference sequence). The CDR3 covers 13 residues. Written as DNA, the CDR3 is TGTGCCTGGACTGTTGGCGGTGCGGAGACCCAGTACTTC. Encoded protein: CAWTVGGAETQYF.

The rearrangement links TRBV4-3 to TRBJ2-2; D gene uncertain. CDR3 length: 17 residues. CDR1 LGHNA and CDR2 YSLEER come from the germline V gene. V lost 0 bases and J 1 base, leaving 12 bases between the germline ends. As DNA, the CDR3 is TGCGCCAGCAGCCAAGAAGGGCTATCGGGGAACACCGGGGAGCTGTTTTTT. Protein sequence: CASSQEGLSGNTGELFF.

The chain recombines TRBV6-6 with TRBJ1-5; D unresolved. V lost 2 bases and J 3 bases, leaving 5 bases between the germline ends. The CDR3 runs to 13 residues. Germline assignment: CDR1 MNHNY and CDR2 SVGAGI (reference sequence). The CDR3 nucleotides are TGTGCCAGCAGTTACAGACTCAATCAGCCCCAGCATTTT. This gives the protein CASSYRLNQPQHF.

V is TRBV6-5 and J is TRBJ2-7, with unresolved D. The V and J ends lost 2 bases and 2 bases respectively, with 10 bases between them. Per germline, CDR1 MNHEY and CDR2 SVGAGI. CDR3 length: 14 residues. The CDR3 protein is CASSYAVRTYEQYF. The DNA for the CDR3 is TGTGCCAGCAGTTACGCCGTCAGAACCTACGAGCAGTACTTC.